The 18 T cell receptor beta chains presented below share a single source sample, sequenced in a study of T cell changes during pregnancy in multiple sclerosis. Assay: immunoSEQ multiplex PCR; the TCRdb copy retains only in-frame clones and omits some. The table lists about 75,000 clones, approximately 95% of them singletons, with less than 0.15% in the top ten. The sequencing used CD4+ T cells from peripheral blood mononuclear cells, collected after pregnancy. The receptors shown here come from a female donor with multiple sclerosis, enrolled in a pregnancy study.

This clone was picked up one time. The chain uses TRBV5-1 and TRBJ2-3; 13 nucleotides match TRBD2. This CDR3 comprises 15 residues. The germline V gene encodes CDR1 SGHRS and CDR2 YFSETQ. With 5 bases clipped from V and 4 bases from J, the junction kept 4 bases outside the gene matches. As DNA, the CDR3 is TGCGCCAGCAGATTAACTAGCGGGAGGGCAGATACGCAGTATTTT. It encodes CASRLTSGRADTQYF.

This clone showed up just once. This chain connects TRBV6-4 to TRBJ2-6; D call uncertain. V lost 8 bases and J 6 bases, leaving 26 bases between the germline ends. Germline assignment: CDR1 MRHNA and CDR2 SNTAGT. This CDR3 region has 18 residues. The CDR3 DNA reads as TGTGCCAGCGCCCCGGGTGAGTGGCACTCTGATGAGGCCAACGTCCTGACTTTC. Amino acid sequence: CASAPGEWHSDEANVLTF.

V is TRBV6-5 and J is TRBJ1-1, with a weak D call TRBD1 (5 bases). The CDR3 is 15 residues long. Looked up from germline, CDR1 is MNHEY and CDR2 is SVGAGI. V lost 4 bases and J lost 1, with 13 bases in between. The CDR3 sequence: CASSWQGRRNTEAFF. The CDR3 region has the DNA TGTGCCAGCAGTTGGCAGGGTAGACGGAACACTGAAGCTTTCTTT.

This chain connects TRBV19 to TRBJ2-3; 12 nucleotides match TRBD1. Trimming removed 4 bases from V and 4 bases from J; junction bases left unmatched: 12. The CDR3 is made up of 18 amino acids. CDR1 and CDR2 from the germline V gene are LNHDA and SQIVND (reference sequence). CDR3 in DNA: TGTGCCAGTAGTACCTCCCCCCCCGGGACAGGGGGCGCAGATACGCAGTATTTT. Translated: CASSTSPPGTGGADTQYF.

CDR3 in DNA: TGTGCCAGTAGCGAAAAAACTGAAATCGGACTAGTACGTGGTGAGCAGTTCTTC. This codes for CASSEKTEIGLVRGEQFF. The chain uses TRBV19 and TRBJ2-1; 7 bases are shared with TRBD2. The CDR3 runs to 18 residues. V was clipped by 6 bases and J by 9 bases; unmatched bases: 23. Per germline, CDR1 LNHDA and CDR2 SQIVND (reference sequence). Combining the CDR3 with reference TRBV19 and TRBJ2-1 gives the whole variable domain DGGITQSPKYLFRKEGQNVTLSCEQNLNHDAMYWYRQDPGQGLRLIYYSQIVNDFQKGDIAEGYSVSREKKESFPLTVTSAQKNPTAFYLCASSEKTEIGLVRGEQFFGPGTRLTVL.

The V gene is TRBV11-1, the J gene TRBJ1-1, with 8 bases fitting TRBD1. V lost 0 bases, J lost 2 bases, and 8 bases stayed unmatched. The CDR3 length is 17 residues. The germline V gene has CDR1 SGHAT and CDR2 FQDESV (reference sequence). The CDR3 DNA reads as TGTGCCAGCAGCTTAGCTCTCGGCAGGGGGCATAACACTGAAGCTTTCTTT. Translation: CASSLALGRGHNTEAFF.

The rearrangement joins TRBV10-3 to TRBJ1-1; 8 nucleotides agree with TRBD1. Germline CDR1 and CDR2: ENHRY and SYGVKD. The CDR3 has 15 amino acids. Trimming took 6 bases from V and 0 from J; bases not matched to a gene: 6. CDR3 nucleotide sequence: TGTGCCATCAGGGGACAGGAAAGGGTGAACACTGAAGCTTTCTTT. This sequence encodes CAIRGQERVNTEAFF.

As DNA, the CDR3 is TGCAGCGTTGTACGGGACAGGGGCTATGAGCAGTTCTTC. Its translation is CSVVRDRGYEQFF. The gene calls are TRBV29-1 and TRBJ2-1, with TRBD1 matching over 10 bases. The germline CDR1 and CDR2 sequences are SQVTM and ANQGSEA. The CDR3 runs to 13 residues. Trimming removed 4 bases from V and 8 bases from J; junction bases left unmatched: 5.

The CDR3 nucleotides are TGTGCCAGCAGCTTAGGAGGGGGCGCTGTCAATCAGCCCCAGCATTTT. Its translation is CASSLGGGAVNQPQHF. The chain employs TRBV7-8 and TRBJ1-5, with 7 bases that match TRBD1. The germline V gene encodes CDR1 SGHVS and CDR2 FQNEAQ. Germline trimming cut 1 base from V and 3 bases from J; bases unmatched to any gene: 6. This CDR3 spans 16 amino acids.

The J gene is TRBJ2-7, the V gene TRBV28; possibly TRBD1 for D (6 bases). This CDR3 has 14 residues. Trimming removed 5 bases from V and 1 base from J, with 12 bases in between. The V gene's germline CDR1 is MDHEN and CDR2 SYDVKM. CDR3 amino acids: CASSPGVPSYEQYF. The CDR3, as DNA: TGTGCCAGCAGTCCAGGGGTTCCTTCCTACGAGCAGTACTTC.

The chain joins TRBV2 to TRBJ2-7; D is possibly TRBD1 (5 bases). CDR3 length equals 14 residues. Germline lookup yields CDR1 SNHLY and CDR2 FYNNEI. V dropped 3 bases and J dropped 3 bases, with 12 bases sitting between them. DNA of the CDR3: TGTGCCAGCAGTGACCGGTCCCAGGGCTACGAGCAGTACTTC. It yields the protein CASSDRSQGYEQYF.

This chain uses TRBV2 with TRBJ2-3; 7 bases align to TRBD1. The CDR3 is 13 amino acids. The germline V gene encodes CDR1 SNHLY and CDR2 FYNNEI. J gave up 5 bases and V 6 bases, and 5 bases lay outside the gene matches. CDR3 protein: CASRMTGIDTQYF. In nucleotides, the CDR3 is TGTGCCAGCAGGATGACAGGGATAGATACGCAGTATTTT.

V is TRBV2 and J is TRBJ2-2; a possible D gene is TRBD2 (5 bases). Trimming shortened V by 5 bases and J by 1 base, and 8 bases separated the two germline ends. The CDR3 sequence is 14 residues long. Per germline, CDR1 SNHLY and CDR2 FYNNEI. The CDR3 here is CASSIRGNTGELFF. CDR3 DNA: TGTGCCAGCAGTATACGGGGGAACACCGGGGAGCTGTTTTTT. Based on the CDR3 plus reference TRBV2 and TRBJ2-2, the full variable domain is EPEVTQTPSHQVTQMGQEVILRCVPISNHLYFYWYRQILGQKVEFLVSFYNNEISEKSEIFDDQFSVERPDGSNFTLKIRSTKLEDSAMYFCASSIRGNTGELFFGEGSRLTVL.

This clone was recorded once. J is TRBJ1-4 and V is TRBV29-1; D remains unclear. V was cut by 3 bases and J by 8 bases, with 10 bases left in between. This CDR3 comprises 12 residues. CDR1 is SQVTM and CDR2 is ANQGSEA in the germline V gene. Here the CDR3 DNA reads TGCAGCGTTGAGGTCAGATTCGAAAAACTGTTTTTT. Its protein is CSVEVRFEKLFF.

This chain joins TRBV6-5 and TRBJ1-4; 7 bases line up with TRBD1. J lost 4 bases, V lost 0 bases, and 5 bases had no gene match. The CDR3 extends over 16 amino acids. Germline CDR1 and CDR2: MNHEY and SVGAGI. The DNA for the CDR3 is TGTGCCAGCAGTTACTCAGGGGGACAGATTAATGAAAAACTGTTTTTT. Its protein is CASSYSGGQINEKLFF.

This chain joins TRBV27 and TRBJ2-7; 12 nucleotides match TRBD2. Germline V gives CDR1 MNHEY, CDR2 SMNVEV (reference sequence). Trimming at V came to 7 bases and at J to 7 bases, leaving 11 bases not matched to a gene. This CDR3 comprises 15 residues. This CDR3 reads CASNVLAGGSGEQYF. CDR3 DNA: TGTGCCAGCAACGTACTAGCGGGAGGCTCGGGTGAGCAGTACTTC.

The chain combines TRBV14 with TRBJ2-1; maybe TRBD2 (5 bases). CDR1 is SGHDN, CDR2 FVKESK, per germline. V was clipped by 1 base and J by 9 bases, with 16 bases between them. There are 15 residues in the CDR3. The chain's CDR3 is CASSQVLANIREQFF. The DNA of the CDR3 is TGTGCCAGCAGCCAAGTGCTAGCAAATATCCGTGAGCAGTTCTTC.

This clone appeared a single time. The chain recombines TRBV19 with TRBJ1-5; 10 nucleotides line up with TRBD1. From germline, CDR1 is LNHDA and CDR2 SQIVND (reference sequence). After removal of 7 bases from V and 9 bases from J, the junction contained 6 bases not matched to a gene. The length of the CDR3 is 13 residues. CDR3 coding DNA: TGTGCCAGTACCCAGGACAGGGGGTCGCCCCAGCATTTT. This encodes CASTQDRGSPQHF.